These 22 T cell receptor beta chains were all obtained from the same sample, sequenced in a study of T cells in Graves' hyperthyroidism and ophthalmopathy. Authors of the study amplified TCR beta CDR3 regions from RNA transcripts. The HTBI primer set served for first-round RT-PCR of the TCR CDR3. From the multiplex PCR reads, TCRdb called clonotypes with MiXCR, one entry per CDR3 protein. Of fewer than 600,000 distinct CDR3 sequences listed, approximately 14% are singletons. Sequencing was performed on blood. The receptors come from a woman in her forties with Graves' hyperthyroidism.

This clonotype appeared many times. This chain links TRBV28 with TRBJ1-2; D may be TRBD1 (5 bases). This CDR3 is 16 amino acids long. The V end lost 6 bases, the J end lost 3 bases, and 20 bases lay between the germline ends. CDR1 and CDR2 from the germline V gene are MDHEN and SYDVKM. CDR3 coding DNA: TGTGCCAGCAGGTACCCCTCAGGGATGGGGGACTATGGCTACACCTTC. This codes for CASRYPSGMGDYGYTF.

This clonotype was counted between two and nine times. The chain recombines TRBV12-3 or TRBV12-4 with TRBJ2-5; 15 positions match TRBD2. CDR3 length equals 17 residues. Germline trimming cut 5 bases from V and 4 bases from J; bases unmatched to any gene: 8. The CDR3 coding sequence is TGTGCCAGCAGTCCAGGACTAGCGGGAGGGTTGGGAGAGACCCAGTACTTC. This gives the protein CASSPGLAGGLGETQYF.

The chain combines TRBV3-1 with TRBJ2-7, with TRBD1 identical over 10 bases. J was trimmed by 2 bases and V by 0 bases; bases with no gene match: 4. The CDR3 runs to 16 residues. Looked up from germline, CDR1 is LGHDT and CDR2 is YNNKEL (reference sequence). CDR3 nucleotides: TGTGCCAGCAGCCAAGATTGGACAGGGGGGACCTACGAGCAGTACTTC. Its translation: CASSQDWTGGTYEQYF.

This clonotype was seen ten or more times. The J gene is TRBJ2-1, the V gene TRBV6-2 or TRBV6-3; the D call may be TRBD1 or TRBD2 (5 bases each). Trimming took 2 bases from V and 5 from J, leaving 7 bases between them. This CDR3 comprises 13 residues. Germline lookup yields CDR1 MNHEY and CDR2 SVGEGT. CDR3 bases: TGTGCCAGCAGTTACGAGGGGAACAATGAGCAGTTCTTC. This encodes CASSYEGNNEQFF.

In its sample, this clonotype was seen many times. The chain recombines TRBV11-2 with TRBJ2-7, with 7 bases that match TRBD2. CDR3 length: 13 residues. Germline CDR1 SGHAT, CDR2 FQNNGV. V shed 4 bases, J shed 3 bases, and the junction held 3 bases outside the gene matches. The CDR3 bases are TGTGCCAGCAGCTCGGGACTAATCTACGAGCAGTACTTC. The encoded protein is CASSSGLIYEQYF. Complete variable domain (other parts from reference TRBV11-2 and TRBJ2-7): EAGVAQSPRYKIIEKRQSVAFWCNPISGHATLYWYQQILGQGPKLLIQFQNNGVVDDSQLPKDRFSAERLKGVDSTLKIQPAKLEDSAVYLCASSSGLIYEQYFGPGTRLTVT.

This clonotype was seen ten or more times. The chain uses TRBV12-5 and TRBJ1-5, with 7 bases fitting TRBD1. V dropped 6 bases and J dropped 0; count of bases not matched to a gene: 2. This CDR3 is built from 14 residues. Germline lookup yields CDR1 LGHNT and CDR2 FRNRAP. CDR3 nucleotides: TGTGCTAGTGGGGGACAGCATAGCAATCAGCCCCAGCATTTT. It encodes CASGGQHSNQPQHF.

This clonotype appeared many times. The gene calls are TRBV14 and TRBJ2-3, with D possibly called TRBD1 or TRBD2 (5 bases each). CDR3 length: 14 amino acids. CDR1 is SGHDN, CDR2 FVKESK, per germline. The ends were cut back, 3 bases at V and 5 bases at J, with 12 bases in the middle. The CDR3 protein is CASSHSGRGDTQYF. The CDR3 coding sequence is TGTGCCAGCAGCCACTCGGGACGTGGAGATACGCAGTATTTT.

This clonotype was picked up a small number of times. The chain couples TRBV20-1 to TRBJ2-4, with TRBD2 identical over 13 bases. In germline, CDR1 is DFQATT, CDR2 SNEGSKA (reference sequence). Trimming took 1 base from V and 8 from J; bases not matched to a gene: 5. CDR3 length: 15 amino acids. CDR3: CSARGGTSGMDIQYF. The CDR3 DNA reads TGCAGTGCTAGAGGAGGGACTAGCGGGATGGACATTCAGTACTTC.

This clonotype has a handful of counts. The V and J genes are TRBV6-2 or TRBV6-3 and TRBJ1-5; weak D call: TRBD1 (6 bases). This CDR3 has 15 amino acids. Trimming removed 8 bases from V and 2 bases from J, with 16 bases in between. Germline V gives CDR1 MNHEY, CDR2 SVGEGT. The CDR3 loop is CASHTGGGGNQPQHF. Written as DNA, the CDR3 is TGTGCCAGCCATACCGGGGGGGGCGGCAATCAGCCCCAGCATTTT.

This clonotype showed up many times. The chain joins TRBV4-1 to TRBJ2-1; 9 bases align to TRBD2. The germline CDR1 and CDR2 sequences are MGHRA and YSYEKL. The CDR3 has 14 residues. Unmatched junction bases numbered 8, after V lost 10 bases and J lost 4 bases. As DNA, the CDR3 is TGCGCCACCACCGGGACTAGCCTTTACAATGAGCAGTTCTTC. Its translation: CATTGTSLYNEQFF.

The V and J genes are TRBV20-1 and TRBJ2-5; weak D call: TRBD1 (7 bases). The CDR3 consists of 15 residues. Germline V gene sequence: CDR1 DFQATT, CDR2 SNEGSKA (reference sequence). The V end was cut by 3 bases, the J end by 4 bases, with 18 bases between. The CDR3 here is CSASLWPQGGETQYF. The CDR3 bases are TGCAGTGCTAGCCTTTGGCCTCAGGGGGGAGAGACCCAGTACTTC.

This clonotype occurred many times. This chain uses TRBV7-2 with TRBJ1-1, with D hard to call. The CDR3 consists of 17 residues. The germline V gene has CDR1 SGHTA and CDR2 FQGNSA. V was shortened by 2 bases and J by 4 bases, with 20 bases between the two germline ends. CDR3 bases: TGTGCCAGCAGCTTATACCTGGCATCCTCCTGGGCCACTGAAGCTTTCTTT. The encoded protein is CASSLYLASSWATEAFF.

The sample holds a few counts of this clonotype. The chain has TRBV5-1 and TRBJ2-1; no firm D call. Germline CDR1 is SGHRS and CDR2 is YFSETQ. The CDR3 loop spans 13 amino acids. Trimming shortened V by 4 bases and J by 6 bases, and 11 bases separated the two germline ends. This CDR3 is CASSLTDPNEQFF. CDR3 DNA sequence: TGCGCCAGCAGCCTAACGGACCCCAATGAGCAGTTCTTC.

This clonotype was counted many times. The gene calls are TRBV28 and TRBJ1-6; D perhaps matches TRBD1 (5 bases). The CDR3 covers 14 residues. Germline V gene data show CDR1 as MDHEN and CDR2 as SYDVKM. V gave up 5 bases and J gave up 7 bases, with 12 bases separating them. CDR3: CASSPDSRNSPLHF. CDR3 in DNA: TGTGCCAGCAGTCCCGACAGTAGGAATTCACCCCTCCACTTT.

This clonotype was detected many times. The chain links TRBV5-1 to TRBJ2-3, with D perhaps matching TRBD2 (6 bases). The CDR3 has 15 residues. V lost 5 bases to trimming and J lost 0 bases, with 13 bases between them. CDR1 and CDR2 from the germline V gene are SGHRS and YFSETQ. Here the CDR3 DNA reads TGCGCCAGCAGTAGCGGAAGCGCGAGCACAGATACGCAGTATTTT. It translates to CASSSGSASTDTQYF.

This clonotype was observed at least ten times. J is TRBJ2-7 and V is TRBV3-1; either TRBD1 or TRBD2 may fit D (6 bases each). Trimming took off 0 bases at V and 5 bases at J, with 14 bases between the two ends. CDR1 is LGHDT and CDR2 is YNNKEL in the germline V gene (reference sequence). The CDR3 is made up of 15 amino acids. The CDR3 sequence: CASSQETSAGDEQYF. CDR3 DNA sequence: TGTGCCAGCAGCCAAGAGACTAGTGCAGGGGACGAGCAGTACTTC.

CDR3 in amino acids: CASSWDNSYNEQFF. The CDR3 DNA is TGTGCCAGCAGTTGGGACAACTCCTACAATGAGCAGTTCTTC. The gene calls are TRBV28 and TRBJ2-1; weak D call: TRBD1 (6 bases). CDR1 and CDR2 from the germline V gene are MDHEN and SYDVKM. V shed 4 bases and J shed 0 bases, with 7 bases lying between them. This CDR3 contains 14 residues.

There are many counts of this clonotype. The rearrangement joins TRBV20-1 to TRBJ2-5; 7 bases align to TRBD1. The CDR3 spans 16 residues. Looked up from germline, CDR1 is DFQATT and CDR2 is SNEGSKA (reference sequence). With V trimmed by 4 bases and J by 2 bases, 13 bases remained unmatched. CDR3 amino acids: CSATERGPGKQETQYF. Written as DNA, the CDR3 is TGCAGTGCTACCGAGAGGGGGCCAGGTAAACAAGAGACCCAGTACTTC.

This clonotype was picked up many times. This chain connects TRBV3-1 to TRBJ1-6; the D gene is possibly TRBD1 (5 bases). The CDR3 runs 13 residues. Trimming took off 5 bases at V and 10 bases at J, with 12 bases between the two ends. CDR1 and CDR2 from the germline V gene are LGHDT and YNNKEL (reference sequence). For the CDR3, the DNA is TGTGCCAGCAGCAACAGGTTCGACTCACCCCTCCACTTT. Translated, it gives CASSNRFDSPLHF.

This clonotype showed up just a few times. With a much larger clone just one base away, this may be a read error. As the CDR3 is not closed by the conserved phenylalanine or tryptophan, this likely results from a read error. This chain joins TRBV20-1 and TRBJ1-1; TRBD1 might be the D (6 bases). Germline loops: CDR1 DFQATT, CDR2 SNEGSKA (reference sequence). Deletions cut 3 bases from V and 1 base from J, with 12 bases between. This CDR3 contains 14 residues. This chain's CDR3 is CSASPQGPNTEAFL. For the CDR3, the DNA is TGCAGTGCTAGCCCACAGGGACCGAACACTGAAGCTTTCCTT.

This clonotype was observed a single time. The DNA of the CDR3 is TGTGCCAGCAGCTACCTCGGGACAGCCAAAGGAAACACCATATATTTT. Translating gives CASSYLGTAKGNTIYF. The V and J genes are TRBV11-2 and TRBJ1-3; TRBD1 matches at 7 bases. This CDR3 spans 16 amino acids. The germline gives CDR1 SGHAT, CDR2 FQNNGV. J gave up 4 bases and V 4 bases, and 10 bases lay outside the gene matches.

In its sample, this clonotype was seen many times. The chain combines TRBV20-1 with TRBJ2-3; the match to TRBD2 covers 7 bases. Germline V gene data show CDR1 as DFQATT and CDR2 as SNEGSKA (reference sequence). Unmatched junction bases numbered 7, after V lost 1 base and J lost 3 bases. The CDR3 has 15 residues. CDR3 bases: TGCAGTGCTAGAGGGGGGGGATGGTGGACAGATACGCAGTATTTT. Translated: CSARGGGWWTDTQYF.